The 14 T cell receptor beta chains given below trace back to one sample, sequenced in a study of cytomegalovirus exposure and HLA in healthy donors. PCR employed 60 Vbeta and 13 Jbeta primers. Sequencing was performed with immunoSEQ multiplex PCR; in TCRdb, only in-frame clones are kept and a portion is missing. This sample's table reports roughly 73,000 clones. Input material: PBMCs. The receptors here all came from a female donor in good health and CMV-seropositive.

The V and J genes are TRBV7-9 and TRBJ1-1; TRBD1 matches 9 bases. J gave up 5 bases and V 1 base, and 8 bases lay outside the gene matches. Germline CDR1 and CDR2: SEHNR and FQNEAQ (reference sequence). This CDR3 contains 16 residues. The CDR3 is CASSLGLTGGRTEAFF. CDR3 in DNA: TGTGCCAGCAGCTTAGGCTTAACAGGGGGCAGGACTGAAGCTTTCTTT.

The CDR3 coding sequence is TGTGCCAGCAGCTACGGACAGCCCTCCTACGAGCAGTACTTC. This gives the protein CASSYGQPSYEQYF. The chain uses TRBV7-9 and TRBJ2-7, with D possibly being TRBD1 (6 bases). This CDR3 is built from 14 residues. V lost 4 bases and J lost 0, with 10 bases in between. CDR1 and CDR2 from the germline V gene are SEHNR and FQNEAQ (reference sequence).

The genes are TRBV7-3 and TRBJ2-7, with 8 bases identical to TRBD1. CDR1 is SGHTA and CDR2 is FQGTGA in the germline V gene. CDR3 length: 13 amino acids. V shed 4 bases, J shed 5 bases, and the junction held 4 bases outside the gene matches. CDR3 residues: CASSSYRGNEQYF. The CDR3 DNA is TGTGCCAGCAGCTCCTACAGGGGGAACGAGCAGTACTTC.

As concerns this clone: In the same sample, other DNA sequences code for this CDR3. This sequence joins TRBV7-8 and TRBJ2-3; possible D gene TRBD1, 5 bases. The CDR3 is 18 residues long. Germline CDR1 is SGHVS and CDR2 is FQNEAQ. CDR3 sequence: CAYSFSETEPEDTDTQYF. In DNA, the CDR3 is TGTGCATACAGCTTCAGCGAGACAGAGCCTGAGGACACAGATACGCAGTATTTT.

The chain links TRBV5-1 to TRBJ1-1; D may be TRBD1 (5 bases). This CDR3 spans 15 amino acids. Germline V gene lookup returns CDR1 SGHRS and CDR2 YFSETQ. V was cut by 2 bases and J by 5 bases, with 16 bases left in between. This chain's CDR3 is CASSFSMLGETEAFF. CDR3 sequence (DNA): TGCGCCAGCAGCTTTTCGATGTTAGGGGAAACTGAAGCTTTCTTT.

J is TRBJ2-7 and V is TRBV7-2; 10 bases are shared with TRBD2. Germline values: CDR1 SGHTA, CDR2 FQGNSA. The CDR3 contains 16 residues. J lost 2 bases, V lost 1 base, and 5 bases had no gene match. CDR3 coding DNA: TGTGCCAGCAGCTTAGGAAGCGGGAGGGACACCTACGAGCAGTACTTC. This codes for CASSLGSGRDTYEQYF. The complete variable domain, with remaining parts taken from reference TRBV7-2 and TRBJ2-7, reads GAGVSQSPSNKVTEKGKDVELRCDPISGHTALYWYRQSLGQGLEFLIYFQGNSAPDKSGLPSDRFSAERTGGSVSTLTIQRTQQEDSAVYLCASSLGSGRDTYEQYFGPGTRLTVT.

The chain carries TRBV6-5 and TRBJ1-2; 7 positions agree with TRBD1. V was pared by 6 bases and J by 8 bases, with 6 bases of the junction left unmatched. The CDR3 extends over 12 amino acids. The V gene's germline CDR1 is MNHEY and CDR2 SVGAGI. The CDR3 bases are TGTGCCAGCAGACCCGGACAGGCCGGCTACACCTTC. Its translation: CASRPGQAGYTF.

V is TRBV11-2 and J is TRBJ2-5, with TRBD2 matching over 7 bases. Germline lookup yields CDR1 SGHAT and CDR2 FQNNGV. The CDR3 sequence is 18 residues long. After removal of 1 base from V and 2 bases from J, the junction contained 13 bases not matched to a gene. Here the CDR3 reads CASSLVRMAGDLQETQYF. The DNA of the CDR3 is TGTGCCAGCAGCTTAGTTCGTATGGCGGGAGACCTTCAAGAGACCCAGTACTTC. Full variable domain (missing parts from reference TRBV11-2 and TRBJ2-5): EAGVAQSPRYKIIEKRQSVAFWCNPISGHATLYWYQQILGQGPKLLIQFQNNGVVDDSQLPKDRFSAERLKGVDSTLKIQPAKLEDSAVYLCASSLVRMAGDLQETQYFGPGTRLLVL.

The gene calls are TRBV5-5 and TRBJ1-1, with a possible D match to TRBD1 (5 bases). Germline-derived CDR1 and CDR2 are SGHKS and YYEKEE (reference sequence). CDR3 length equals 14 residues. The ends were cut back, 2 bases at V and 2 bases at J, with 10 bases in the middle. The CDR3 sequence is CASSFAGPNTEAFF. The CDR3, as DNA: TGTGCCAGCAGCTTTGCGGGGCCTAACACTGAAGCTTTCTTT.

The CDR3 nucleotides read TGTGCCAGCTCACCACAACGGACAGGGGGTAGACTGTTTTTT. Its translation is CASSPQRTGGRLFF. The chain couples TRBV18 to TRBJ1-4, with 10 bases that match TRBD1. With 1 base clipped from V and 13 bases from J, the junction kept 6 bases outside the gene matches. The CDR3 loop spans 14 amino acids. Germline V lookup: CDR1 KGHSH, CDR2 LQKENI.

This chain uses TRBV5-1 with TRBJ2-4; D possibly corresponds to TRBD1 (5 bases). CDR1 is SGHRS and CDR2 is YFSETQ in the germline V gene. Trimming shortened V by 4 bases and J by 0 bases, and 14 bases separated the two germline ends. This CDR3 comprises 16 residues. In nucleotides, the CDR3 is TGCGCCAGCAGCCCGACAGCTTTCTTAGCCAAAAACATTCAGTACTTC. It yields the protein CASSPTAFLAKNIQYF. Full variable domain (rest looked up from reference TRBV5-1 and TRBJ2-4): KAGVTQTPRYLIKTRGQQVTLSCSPISGHRSVSWYQQTPGQGLQFLFEYFSETQRNKGNFPGRFSGRQFSNSRSEMNVSTLELGDSALYLCASSPTAFLAKNIQYFGAGTRLSVL.

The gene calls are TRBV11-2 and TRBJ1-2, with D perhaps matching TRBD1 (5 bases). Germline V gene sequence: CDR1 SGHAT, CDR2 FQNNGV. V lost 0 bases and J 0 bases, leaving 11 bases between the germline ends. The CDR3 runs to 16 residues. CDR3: CASSLDPGGTNYGYTF. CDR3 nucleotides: TGTGCCAGCAGCTTAGACCCGGGGGGTACTAACTATGGCTACACCTTC. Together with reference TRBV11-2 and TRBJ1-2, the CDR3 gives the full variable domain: EAGVAQSPRYKIIEKRQSVAFWCNPISGHATLYWYQQILGQGPKLLIQFQNNGVVDDSQLPKDRFSAERLKGVDSTLKIQPAKLEDSAVYLCASSLDPGGTNYGYTFGSGTRLTVV.

CDR3 coding DNA: TGCAGCGTTGTGCGAGATTCCTACGAGCAGTACTTC. This translates into CSVVRDSYEQYF. The chain links TRBV29-1 to TRBJ2-7; D unclear. The germline gives CDR1 SQVTM, CDR2 ANQGSEA. Deletions cut 4 bases from V and 1 base from J, with 8 bases between. The CDR3 is 12 amino acids.

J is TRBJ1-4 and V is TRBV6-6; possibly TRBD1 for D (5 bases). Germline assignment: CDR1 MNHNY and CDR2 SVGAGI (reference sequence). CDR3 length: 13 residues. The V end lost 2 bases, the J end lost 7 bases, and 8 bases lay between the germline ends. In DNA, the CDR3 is TGTGCCAGCAGTTACAGGGGAGGTGAAAAACTGTTTTTT. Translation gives CASSYRGGEKLFF.